Sequencing of this T cell receptor (beta chain) was carried out in a study of regulatory T cells in long-lasting Graves disease (dated by TCRdb to the early 2020s). With respect to the entire study: Persistent Graves' disease was defined as persistently positive TSH receptor autoantibodies together with antithyroid drug treatment for over 5 years. Antithyroid drugs had been taken for about 10.3 years on average by persistent Graves' disease patients in the clinical cohort. A total of roughly 33 samples were covered by TCR sequencing, comprising around 13 persistent and approximately 20 newly diagnosed Graves' disease patients. This study used TCR sequencing and RNA sequencing of peripheral blood to compare persistent Graves' disease patients against newly diagnosed Graves' disease patients. The study was registered as a clinical trial and conducted in China.

The sample's time point label is to be understood as: persistent/refractory GD, antithyroid drugs over 5 years with positive TRAb. RNA was extracted from PBMCs in TRIzol for both TCR sequencing and RNA sequencing. Graves' disease was diagnosed according to American Thyroid Association guidelines. The patients came from an endocrinology department in Xi'an, China. Each patient gave 8.5 to 9.5 milliliters of peripheral blood, collected in an EDTA anticoagulant tube. Ficoll Paque Plus density gradient separation was used to isolate PBMCs, and no additional T cell sorting was done. RNA quality was checked with an Agilent 2100 Bioanalyzer and agarose gel, and concentration with a NanoDrop 2000. Library prep was done by multiplex PCR. For sequencing, an Illumina HiSeq 4000 was employed. CDR3 regions were amplified by Arm-PCR with iRepertoire HTBI primers to construct TCR beta libraries. PCR products were gel purified before sequencing. From the authors' description of their analysis: A total of some 65 TRBV and 14 TRBJ segments were identified across samples and were used for gene usage analysis of CDR3 amino acid clonotypes. Filtered high-quality paired reads were merged into contigs using COPE and FqMerger. Contigs were aligned with BLAST to IMGT TRBV, TRBD and TRBJ reference genes, and CDR3 was defined per IMGT. Clonotypes above 0.1% frequency were classified as highly expanded clones. Repertoire diversity was measured by Shannon entropy, and V-J evenness by the Gini coefficient. A clonotype was considered public if more than one individual shared it. TCRdb took the public reads, trimmed them with fastp at Q25, ran MiXCR for clone calling and kept in-frame beta chains. When rows share a CDR3 protein, they turn into one entry using the most common DNA and genes. V and J calls and clone size were set by TCRdb, not the authors. This sample comprises about 470,000 distinct CDR3 sequences, less than 25% of them detected only once. In total, the top ten clones hold over 7.5% of the sample.

General conclusions and limits of the study: A larger number of public clonotypes was shared among persistent patients (fewer than 3,000) than among newly diagnosed patients (more than 850). The authors noted that the small sample size was a limitation that may lower accuracy. Sequencing and analysis were restricted to the TCR beta chain. Persistent Graves' disease patients showed lower TCR Shannon entropy and fewer highly expanded clones than newly diagnosed patients, suggesting clonal expansion. Preferential use of TRBV28, TRBJ1-2 and TRBJ2-5 was observed in persistent disease, whereas TRBV20-1 and TRBJ2-1 were favored in newly diagnosed disease. The study examined only peripheral blood because the primary lesion, thyroid tissue, could not be accessed.

Regarding this clonotype: No cognate antigen has been identified for it. One base away lies a much larger clone, so this may be a sequencing read error.

The CDR3 covers 14 residues, taking in both the cysteine and the phenylalanine. Left in the record is the CDR3 DNA by itself, 42 bases read in frame from the first base. CDR1 is given as MNHEY and CDR2 as SVGEGT, both from the germline V gene. This receptor was obtained from a female donor with Graves disease. This specimen consisted of peripheral blood mononuclear cells (PBMCs), obtained when the disease was refractory, from a patient treated with antithyroid drugs. The chain uses TRBV6-2 or TRBV6-3 and TRBJ2-5; D gene: possibly TRBD2, on 5 matching bases. The CDR3 has the sequence CASSAGIQQEAQYF. The DNA sequence reads TGTGCCAGCAGCGCCGGGATACAACAAGAGGCCCAGTACTTC.